This T cell receptor beta chain appears in the sequencing data of a study of blood T cell repertoires in COVID-19. In the study overall: The United States, Italy and Spain were the sources of the acute and convalescent COVID-19 samples. Sample material is recorded as cDNA or gDNA derived from T cells, B-cell-depleted T cells, or PBMCs.

The assay was immunoSEQ multiplex PCR, and TCRdb's table has in-frame clones only and misses some. The sample includes approximately 250,000 clones, about nine tenths of them seen just once. V lost 3 bases and J lost 0, with 7 bases in between. CDR1 and CDR2 (germline): SEHNR, FQNEAQ (reference sequence). This CDR3 has 14 amino acids. The study drew participants aged about 18 to 90 years from 20 to 30 US areas. Categorization into cohorts depended on clinical history that participants reported. The sequencing input was PBMCs or T cells enriched from blood (not recorded which). V and J are TRBV7-9 and TRBJ2-3; perhaps TRBD2 as D (5 bases). This TCR derives from a woman between 40 and 50 years old with acute COVID-19. The CDR3 DNA follows: TGTGCCAGCAGCTTCGAGGGTAGCACAGATACGCAGTATTTT. Encoded protein: CASSFEGSTDTQYF.